This TCR beta chain was sequenced for a study of coeliac disease. Study details: Without high-resolution HLA typing, biased TRBV7-2 usage was queried. General study findings and limits: Intraepithelial and lamina propria fractions were not highly pure. Unbiased detection of gliadin-specific T cells was judged not feasible with this approach. TRB repertoires were largely private, with most amino acid sequences found in only one sample.

Assay used: immunoSEQ multiplex PCR; TCRdb lists only in-frame clones, some missing. The profile covers roughly 3,100 clones, with around two thirds appearing a single time and about 15% taken by the ten largest. The V and J ends lost 3 bases and 4 bases respectively, with 8 bases between them. This CDR3 has 13 residues. The germline CDR1 and CDR2 sequences are SEHNR and FQNEAQ (reference sequence). This clone was recorded a few times. Its antigen is as yet unknown. The V and J genes are TRBV7-9 and TRBJ2-3; D is unresolved. The receptor was isolated from a man aged 18 to 30 with celiac disease on a gluten-free diet. Material: intraepithelial lymphocytes from the gut. The CDR3 sequence is CASSFHSSDTQYF. In DNA form, the CDR3 reads TGTGCCAGCAGCTTTCACTCCTCAGATACGCAGTATTTT.